These 9 T cell receptor beta chains were sequenced from one sample in a study of T-cell reconstitution after alpha-beta-depleted transplantation in children. The library targeted TCRbeta and was prepared with unique molecular identifiers. TCRdb passed the PCR reads through MiXCR, listing each CDR3 protein once. The top ten clones hold over 10% of a sample with about 190,000 distinct CDR3 sequences, over 8.5% of them seen once. Sequences were derived from PBMCs, sampled before TCRalphabeta/CD19-depleted stem cell transplant. The origin of the receptors is a boy aged 2 to 9 with acute myeloid leukemia, due to receive a stem cell transplant.

This clonotype was seen at least ten times. The V call is TRBV2, the J call TRBJ1-1; no definite D call. From germline, CDR1 is SNHLY and CDR2 FYNNEI. This CDR3 contains 12 residues. V lost 3 bases and J 5 bases, leaving 7 bases between the germline ends. The CDR3 DNA sequence: TGTGCCAGCAGTGAGGATCAGACTGAAGCTTTCTTT. It specifies CASSEDQTEAFF.

This clonotype was counted at least ten times. The chain carries TRBV2 and TRBJ2-4, with 8 bases identical to TRBD1. V was clipped by 6 bases and J by 5 bases; unmatched bases: 0. The CDR3 is made up of 12 amino acids. Germline lookup yields CDR1 SNHLY and CDR2 FYNNEI. The CDR3, as DNA: TGTGCCAGCAGGGACAGGGAAAACATTCAGTACTTC. Its protein product is CASRDRENIQYF.

V usage is TRBV24-1 and J usage is TRBJ2-2; 8 bases are a match to TRBD1. The trim removed 7 bases at V and 4 bases at J, leaving 4 bases unmatched. Germline V gene lookup returns CDR1 KGHDR and CDR2 SFDVKD. This CDR3 spans 14 amino acids. The CDR3 here is CATRKTGGTGELFF. The CDR3 coding sequence is TGTGCCACCAGAAAAACAGGGGGCACCGGGGAGCTGTTTTTT.

The chain combines TRBV11-2 with TRBJ2-7; D is ambiguous. With 1 base removed from V and 0 bases from J, the gap between germline ends came to 7 bases. The CDR3 runs to 14 residues. CDR1 is SGHAT, CDR2 FQNNGV, per germline. This CDR3 reads CASSLGPLSYEQYF. Written as DNA, the CDR3 is TGTGCCAGCAGCTTAGGTCCTCTCTCCTACGAGCAGTACTTC.

In its sample, this clonotype was seen many times. This chain links TRBV10-3 with TRBJ2-3; TRBD2 might be the D (6 bases). Germline V gives CDR1 ENHRY, CDR2 SYGVKD. V gave up 1 base and J gave up 0 bases, with 11 bases separating them. This CDR3 is built from 16 residues. This chain's CDR3 is CAISEFTGLSTDTQYF. The CDR3 nucleotides are TGTGCCATCAGTGAGTTCACGGGACTTAGCACAGATACGCAGTATTTT.

This clonotype was counted at least ten times. This chain uses TRBV6-5 with TRBJ1-2; 7 bases are a match to TRBD1. This CDR3 region has 13 residues. Per the germline V gene, CDR1 is MNHEY and CDR2 is SVGAGI. Unmatched junction bases numbered 4, after V lost 4 bases and J lost 5 bases. This chain's CDR3 is CASSSTGTYGYTF. The CDR3 DNA is TGTGCCAGCAGTTCGACAGGGACGTATGGCTACACCTTC.

This clonotype was observed at least ten times. The rearrangement uses TRBV7-9 and TRBJ2-7; D may be TRBD1 (6 bases). The CDR3 loop spans 13 amino acids. The germline V and J ends were trimmed by 7 bases and 3 bases, with 13 bases remaining between them. Germline V CDR1 and CDR2: SEHNR, FQNEAQ (reference sequence). DNA of the CDR3: TGTGCCAGCAATCCGGGACACAACTACGAGCAGTACTTC. Amino acid sequence: CASNPGHNYEQYF.

This clonotype has ten or more counts. V gene TRBV29-1 combines with J gene TRBJ1-1; no reliable D call. The V end lost 4 bases, the J end lost 1 base, and 10 bases lay between the germline ends. The CDR3 covers 13 residues. Germline V lookup: CDR1 SQVTM, CDR2 ANQGSEA. This CDR3 is CSVAHPRNTEAFF. The CDR3 DNA reads TGCAGCGTTGCCCATCCAAGGAACACTGAAGCTTTCTTT.

In its sample, this clonotype was seen a few times. CDR3 protein: CASSYGTGGNQPQHF. The CDR3 DNA follows: TGTGCCAGCAGTTACGGGACAGGGGGCAATCAGCCCCAGCATTTT. The J gene is TRBJ1-5, the V gene TRBV6-2 or TRBV6-3, with 10 bases that match TRBD1. V lost 2 bases to trimming and J lost 2 bases; unmatched junction nucleotides: 0. Germline values: CDR1 MNHEY, CDR2 SVGEGT. CDR3 length equals 15 residues.